This paragraph covers one TCR beta chain sequence. Antigen: not known. Systemic immunosuppression or autoimmune disease history was grounds to exclude patients. Collection of blood occurred at baseline, at cycle 4 day 1, and at cycle 7 day 1. The sample comes from a study of OX40 agonist ivuxolimab in advanced cancers. Study-wide findings and caveats: A proportion of nonresponders additionally exhibited low normalized T-cell clonal expansion. It was not determined which antigens were specifically recognized by the peripheral T cells that had undergone clonal expansion.

This CDR3 has 15 amino acids. V was shortened by 1 base and J by 2 bases, with 11 bases between the two germline ends. Germline CDR1 is SGHTA and CDR2 is FQGNSA. The repertoire was sequenced with immunoSEQ multiplex PCR; TCRdb's copy has only in-frame clones and lacks some. Among around 26,000 clones listed, more than 70% were seen once. V usage is TRBV7-2 and J usage is TRBJ2-5, with unresolved D. The sequenced sample was CD4+ or CD8+ T cells sorted from blood, obtained in a trial of the OX40 agonist ivuxolimab. The origin of this receptor is an adult with an advanced solid tumor such as melanoma, head and neck, liver or kidney cancer. The chain's CDR3 is CASSLGQTIQETQYF. In DNA form, the CDR3 reads TGTGCCAGCAGCTTAGGGCAGACAATACAAGAGACCCAGTACTTC. Full variable domain (missing parts from reference TRBV7-2 and TRBJ2-5): GAGVSQSPSNKVTEKGKDVELRCDPISGHTALYWYRQSLGQGLEFLIYFQGNSAPDKSGLPSDRFSAERTGGSVSTLTIQRTQQEDSAVYLCASSLGQTIQETQYFGPGTRLLVL.